This is a list of T cell receptor beta chains from one sample in a study of T cells in localized non-small cell lung cancer. Profiled with immunoSEQ multiplex PCR; TCRdb holds only in-frame clones, not every one. The sample lists 35,000 to 45,000 clones; roughly four fifths were seen once. The sequencing here drew on peripheral blood, taken before any cancer treatment. These receptors originate from a male donor older than 55 with stage III squamous cell lung carcinoma. CDR3s include the opening cysteine and the closing phenylalanine or tryptophan. D genes are given only for firm matches.

J: TRBJ2-5
V: TRBV5-1
D: TRBD1
CDR3: CASNHRGQETQYF

J: TRBJ2-3
V: TRBV6-6
D: NA
CDR3: CASTGQSGTDTQYF

J: TRBJ1-1
V: TRBV5-1
D: TRBD1
CDR3: CASSLAGQGNTEAFF

J: TRBJ2-1
V: TRBV9
D: TRBD2
CDR3: CASSFSSGGAVSYNEQFF

J: TRBJ2-1
V: TRBV9
D: TRBD2
CDR3: CASSPLAGGGNEQFF

J: TRBJ1-5
V: TRBV7-9
D: NA
CDR3: CASSPSPDNQPQHF

J: TRBJ1-1
V: TRBV5-8
D: NA
CDR3: CASNRQANTEAFF

J: TRBJ1-2
V: TRBV5-3
D: NA
CDR3: CARSLWVSSYTF

J: TRBJ2-1
V: TRBV19
D: TRBD2
CDR3: CASSIDPWTSEYNEQFF

J: TRBJ2-4
V: TRBV4-1
D: NA
CDR3: CASSQETGIQYF

J: TRBJ2-3
V: TRBV7-6
D: TRBD1
CDR3: CASSFEQGAVGDTQYF

J: TRBJ2-1
V: TRBV9
D: NA
CDR3: CASSVSGRAFNEQFF

J: TRBJ1-2
V: TRBV5-6
D: TRBD1
CDR3: CASSLARDRAHYGYTF

J: TRBJ2-6
V: TRBV5-1
D: NA
CDR3: CASSAGTVHSGANVLTF

J: TRBJ2-6
V: TRBV9
D: NA
CDR3: CASSVGASRTAGANVLTF

J: TRBJ1-4
V: TRBV11-2
D: TRBD1
CDR3: CASSFGGGQSEKLFF

J: TRBJ2-1
V: TRBV6-6
D: TRBD2
CDR3: CASSPGTSGRNEQFF

J: TRBJ2-2
V: TRBV13
D: NA
CDR3: CASRFRLDTGELFF

J: TRBJ2-1
V: TRBV5-1
D: TRBD1
CDR3: CASSSFRDRGINEQFF

J: TRBJ1-1
V: TRBV5-1
D: NA
CDR3: CASSPLAGPDTEAFF

J: TRBJ2-1
V: TRBV5-1
D: TRBD1
CDR3: CASSPTTGGNEQFF

J: TRBJ2-1
V: TRBV5-1
D: TRBD2
CDR3: CASSFVLAGPDNEQFF

J: TRBJ2-5
V: TRBV30
D: NA
CDR3: CAWSVGETQYF

J: TRBJ1-5
V: TRBV7-2
D: NA
CDR3: CASSLVGDQPQHF

J: TRBJ2-7
V: TRBV9
D: NA
CDR3: CASSVGAGFYEQYF

J: TRBJ2-5
V: TRBV6-1
D: TRBD2
CDR3: CASGREWGQETQYF

J: TRBJ1-1
V: TRBV30
D: NA
CDR3: CAWSRRRGTEAFF

J: TRBJ1-1
V: TRBV6-5
D: NA
CDR3: CASSQGWENTEAFF

J: TRBJ2-7
V: TRBV28
D: NA
CDR3: CASSYQTAYEQYF

J: TRBJ1-1
V: TRBV2
D: NA
CDR3: CASSVTRDGTEAFF

J: TRBJ2-1
V: TRBV6-6
D: NA
CDR3: CASSYGGASYNEQFF

J: TRBJ2-6
V: TRBV6-1
D: NA
CDR3: CASSVGPSGANVLTF

J: TRBJ2-1
V: TRBV5-8
D: TRBD2
CDR3: CASSFAGTSGGSYNEQFF

J: TRBJ1-5
V: TRBV2
D: TRBD1
CDR3: CASSRDRVANQPQHF

J: TRBJ2-7
V: TRBV7-6
D: NA
CDR3: CASSLAPETSYEQYF

J: TRBJ1-3
V: TRBV6-1
D: NA
CDR3: CASSEYQRTAVSGNTIYF

J: TRBJ1-3
V: TRBV5-1
D: NA
CDR3: CASSFNPTGSSGNTIYF